This entry lists 30 T cell receptor beta chains sequenced from one sample in a study of blood T cell repertoires in COVID-19. Repertoires were generated with immunoSEQ multiplex PCR, while TCRdb's copy carries only in-frame clones and drops some. This table has some 700,000 clones, more than 80% appearing once. Sequences were obtained from peripheral blood. The receptors come from a woman between 18 and 30 years old with acute or convalescent COVID-19.

With regard to this clone: The same CDR3 arises from other DNA sequences in this sample as well. This chain connects TRBV2 to TRBJ1-2; D might be TRBD1 (5 bases). The germline V gene encodes CDR1 SNHLY and CDR2 FYNNEI. The CDR3 totals 10 residues. Trimming took off 4 bases at V and 8 bases at J, with 5 bases between the two ends. DNA for the CDR3: TGTGCCAGCAGTGGGGGCGGCTACACCTTC. Amino acids: CASSGGGYTF.

The chain has TRBV11-2 and TRBJ1-6; TRBD1 aligns across 9 bases. V dropped 6 bases and J dropped 9; count of bases not matched to a gene: 12. The CDR3 has 16 residues. The germline CDR1 and CDR2 sequences are SGHAT and FQNNGV. CDR3 in amino acids: CASRQSTGQGSSPLHF. CDR3 bases: TGTGCCAGCAGACAAAGCACCGGACAGGGGTCTTCACCCCTCCACTTT.

The chain joins TRBV2 to TRBJ1-3; the match to TRBD1 covers 8 bases. Per germline, CDR1 SNHLY and CDR2 FYNNEI. Trimming at V came to 8 bases and at J to 2 bases, leaving 5 bases not matched to a gene. The CDR3 spans 14 residues. CDR3 sequence: CASLDRATGNTIYF. CDR3 coding DNA: TGTGCCAGCTTGGACAGGGCCACTGGAAACACCATATATTTT.

The chain recombines TRBV18 with TRBJ1-2, with a weak D call TRBD1 (5 bases). V lost 3 bases and J 4 bases, leaving 9 bases between the germline ends. Germline loops: CDR1 KGHSH, CDR2 LQKENI. The CDR3 has 13 residues. CDR3 coding DNA: TGTGCCAGCTCACCGACAGCCAGCTATGGCTACACCTTC. It is translated as CASSPTASYGYTF. Complete variable domain (other parts from reference TRBV18 and TRBJ1-2): NAGVMQNPRHLVRRRGQEARLRCSPMKGHSHVYWYRQLPEEGLKFMVYLQKENIIDESGMPKERFSAEFPKEGPSILRIQQVVRGDSAAYFCASSPTASYGYTFGSGTRLTVV.

This sequence joins TRBV5-1 and TRBJ2-3; 9 bases are a match to TRBD2. Germline CDR1 and CDR2: SGHRS and YFSETQ. Trimming took 4 bases from V and 1 from J; bases not matched to a gene: 10. The CDR3 covers 17 residues. The CDR3 DNA reads as TGCGCCAGCAGCCGACCCCCAGCGGGGGGCCGCACAGATACGCAGTATTTT. Residues: CASSRPPAGGRTDTQYF.

V gene TRBV27 combines with J gene TRBJ2-3, with 9 nucleotides matching TRBD2. CDR1 is MNHEY and CDR2 is SMNVEV in the germline V gene (reference sequence). This CDR3 spans 13 amino acids. V lost 4 bases and J lost 12; bases outside the gene matches: 8. The DNA of the CDR3 is TGTGCCAGCAGTTCCTCCCAGCGGGGGGTCCAGTATTTT. This gives the protein CASSSSQRGVQYF.

The genes are TRBV18 and TRBJ1-6, with D possibly being TRBD1 (6 bases). Trimming shortened V by 6 bases and J by 8 bases, and 14 bases separated the two germline ends. This CDR3 contains 14 residues. Per the germline V gene, CDR1 is KGHSH and CDR2 is LQKENI. CDR3 loop: CASSTIQGDSPLHF. The CDR3 DNA sequence: TGTGCCAGCTCTACCATACAGGGAGATTCACCCCTCCACTTT.

The gene calls are TRBV19 and TRBJ1-1, with TRBD1 matching over 8 bases. Germline V CDR1 and CDR2: LNHDA, SQIVND (reference sequence). J gave up 1 base and V 8 bases, and 12 bases lay outside the gene matches. CDR3 size: 16 residues. This chain's CDR3 is CASSSRTGYGNTEAFF. In DNA form, the CDR3 reads TGTGCCAGTTCCTCGCGGACAGGGTACGGGAACACTGAAGCTTTCTTT.

This chain links TRBV7-9 with TRBJ1-2; TRBD1 is a possible D gene (6 bases). The CDR3 has 16 residues. Trimming stripped 1 base from V and 1 base from J, with 13 bases between. Germline loops: CDR1 SEHNR, CDR2 FQNEAQ (reference sequence). As DNA, the CDR3 is TGTGCCAGCAGCTTAGTAGGCGGGGGGCTTAACTATGGCTACACCTTC. Amino acids: CASSLVGGGLNYGYTF.

V is TRBV6-6 and J is TRBJ2-7; a possible D gene is TRBD2 (5 bases). V lost 0 bases and J 4 bases, leaving 7 bases between the germline ends. The CDR3 sequence is 13 residues long. CDR1 and CDR2 from the germline V gene are MNHNY and SVGAGI (reference sequence). In DNA form, the CDR3 reads TGTGCCAGCAGTTACTCGCGAGGGTACGAGCAGTACTTC. It specifies CASSYSRGYEQYF.

This clone was observed a few times. The V call is TRBV27, the J call TRBJ2-7, with D perhaps matching TRBD2 (6 bases). This CDR3 is 12 amino acids long. V dropped 7 bases and J dropped 5 bases, with 12 bases sitting between them. Per germline, CDR1 MNHEY and CDR2 SMNVEV (reference sequence). The CDR3 DNA follows: TGTGCCAGCACCCCGGCGGGGAACGAGCAGTACTTC. It specifies CASTPAGNEQYF.

This chain connects TRBV27 to TRBJ2-7; TRBD2 might be the D (6 bases). Germline V lookup: CDR1 MNHEY, CDR2 SMNVEV (reference sequence). CDR3 size: 14 residues. The ends were cut back, 8 bases at V and 4 bases at J, with 18 bases in the middle. This CDR3 is CASSKTGATYEQYF. In DNA, the CDR3 is TGTGCCAGCTCCAAGACGGGAGCTACATACGAGCAGTACTTC.

The chain employs TRBV19 and TRBJ2-6, with TRBD1 identical over 11 bases. The V and J ends lost 8 bases and 2 bases, in that order; junction bases with no gene match: 8. Germline V gives CDR1 LNHDA, CDR2 SQIVND (reference sequence). The CDR3 is made up of 17 amino acids. This CDR3 is CASRPGTGGAGANVLTF. CDR3 nucleotides: TGTGCCAGTCGCCCCGGGACAGGGGGTGCTGGGGCCAACGTCCTGACTTTC.

The chain uses TRBV5-1 and TRBJ2-3; a weak D match, TRBD1 (5 bases). The germline V gene has CDR1 SGHRS and CDR2 YFSETQ. V lost 1 base, J lost 0 bases, and 9 bases lay in between. The length of the CDR3 is 15 residues. For the CDR3, the DNA is TGCGCCAGCAGCTTGAATAGGGGAAGCACAGATACGCAGTATTTT. Translation: CASSLNRGSTDTQYF.

This clone was recorded once. The V call is TRBV4-2, the J call TRBJ1-3, with D unclear. The germline gives CDR1 LGHNA, CDR2 YNFKEQ. Trimming left V 0 bases short and J 5 bases short, with 11 bases between. This CDR3 is 15 amino acids long. The CDR3 region is CASSQEARLRNTIYF. The CDR3 nucleotides read TGTGCCAGCAGCCAAGAAGCCAGGCTTCGAAACACCATATATTTT.

This chain connects TRBV6-1 to TRBJ1-6, with a possible D match to TRBD1 (5 bases). V shed 1 base and J shed 10 bases, with 11 bases lying between them. The CDR3 has 14 amino acids. Germline V gives CDR1 MNHNS, CDR2 SASEGT. The DNA for the CDR3 is TGTGCCAGCAGTGAAGAGCAGGGCAGGTCACCCCTCCACTTT. Encoded protein: CASSEEQGRSPLHF.

This rearrangement joins TRBV20-1 to TRBJ2-1; 7 nucleotides line up with TRBD1. Trimming removed 6 bases from V and 2 bases from J; junction bases left unmatched: 13. The CDR3 covers 16 residues. CDR1 is DFQATT and CDR2 is SNEGSKA in the germline V gene (reference sequence). The CDR3 region is CSASDRAPRAYNEQFF. The CDR3 nucleotides read TGCAGTGCCAGTGACAGGGCACCAAGAGCCTACAATGAGCAGTTCTTC.

This clone was picked up a small number of times. V is TRBV11-3 and J is TRBJ1-3, with D hard to call. V lost 4 bases to trimming and J lost 0 bases, with 10 bases between them. The length of the CDR3 is 15 residues. CDR1 is SGHNT and CDR2 is YENEEA in the germline V gene. This chain's CDR3 is CASSSRSSSGNTIYF. CDR3 bases: TGTGCCAGCAGCTCACGAAGTAGCTCTGGAAACACCATATATTTT. The full variable domain, completed using reference TRBV11-3 and TRBJ1-3, is EAGVVQSPRYKIIEKKQPVAFWCNPISGHNTLYWYLQNLGQGPELLIRYENEEAVDDSQLPKDRFSAERLKGVDSTLKIQPAELGDSAVYLCASSSRSSSGNTIYFGEGSWLTVV.

The V gene is TRBV7-9, the J gene TRBJ1-2; TRBD1 matches 7 bases. V shed 2 bases, J shed 3 bases, and the junction held 18 bases outside the gene matches. The germline CDR1 and CDR2 sequences are SEHNR and FQNEAQ (reference sequence). This CDR3 has 19 residues. CDR3: CASSLPPAAKGALYYGYTF. The CDR3 DNA reads TGTGCCAGCAGCTTACCTCCGGCGGCGAAGGGGGCCCTTTACTATGGCTACACCTTC.

The chain carries TRBV7-2 and TRBJ1-2; 7 nucleotides match TRBD1. Trimming at V came to 1 base and at J to 3 bases, leaving 2 bases not matched to a gene. CDR1 SGHTA and CDR2 FQGNSA come from the germline V gene. There are 14 residues in the CDR3. CDR3 DNA sequence: TGTGCCAGCAGCTTAGGTACAGGGGACTATGGCTACACCTTC. Residues: CASSLGTGDYGYTF.

This chain joins TRBV20-1 and TRBJ1-2; 8 bases agree with TRBD1. The CDR3 has 11 residues. The ends lost 8 bases at V and 4 bases at J; junction bases unmatched: 3. CDR1 is DFQATT and CDR2 is SNEGSKA in the germline V gene (reference sequence). CDR3 coding DNA: TGCAGTACGGACAGGGCCTATGGCTACACCTTC. Translation: CSTDRAYGYTF.

A single count supports this clone. The chain employs TRBV5-1 and TRBJ1-1; D might be TRBD1 (5 bases). V was trimmed by 6 bases and J by 2 bases, leaving 8 bases between them. Germline loops: CDR1 SGHRS, CDR2 YFSETQ. The CDR3 length is 12 residues. CDR3 in DNA: TGCGCCAGCATGGGGGGTAACACTGAAGCTTTCTTT. Translating gives CASMGGNTEAFF. Combining the CDR3 with reference TRBV5-1 and TRBJ1-1 gives the whole variable domain KAGVTQTPRYLIKTRGQQVTLSCSPISGHRSVSWYQQTPGQGLQFLFEYFSETQRNKGNFPGRFSGRQFSNSRSEMNVSTLELGDSALYLCASMGGNTEAFFGQGTRLTVV.

This chain links TRBV7-3 with TRBJ2-6; 8 bases line up with TRBD1. CDR3 length equals 19 residues. The junction had 10 bases not matched to a gene; V was cut back by 2 bases and J by 1 base. In germline, CDR1 is SGHTA, CDR2 FQGTGA. The CDR3 DNA reads as TGTGCCAGCAGCTTATCCCCCAACAGGGGGGAATCTGGGGCCAACGTCCTGACTTTC. It specifies CASSLSPNRGESGANVLTF.

V is TRBV5-1 and J is TRBJ2-7; 9 bases fit TRBD1. CDR3 length: 15 amino acids. The junction had 9 bases not matched to a gene; V was cut back by 5 bases and J by 3 bases. Per germline, CDR1 SGHRS and CDR2 YFSETQ. The CDR3 DNA reads TGCGCCAGCAGATCCCCCGGGACAGGGATCTACGAGCAGTACTTC. Residues: CASRSPGTGIYEQYF.

The rearrangement joins TRBV4-3 to TRBJ1-6; 7 nucleotides agree with TRBD1. The CDR3 runs 15 residues. J lost 8 bases, V lost 1 base, and 5 bases had no gene match. The germline gives CDR1 LGHNA, CDR2 YSLEER. The CDR3 sequence: CASSQGQGRDSPLHF. As DNA, the CDR3 is TGCGCCAGCAGCCAAGGACAGGGTCGGGATTCACCCCTCCACTTT.

V is TRBV30 and J is TRBJ2-1, with D possibly matching TRBD1 (5 bases). The ends were cut back, 2 bases at V and 0 bases at J, with 8 bases in the middle. The CDR3 loop spans 14 amino acids. Per germline, CDR1 GTSNPN and CDR2 SVGIG (reference sequence). The CDR3 loop reads CAWSKTDSYNEQFF. As DNA, the CDR3 is TGTGCCTGGAGTAAGACAGACTCCTACAATGAGCAGTTCTTC. Complete variable domain (other parts from reference TRBV30 and TRBJ2-1): SQTIHQWPATLVQPVGSPLSLECTVEGTSNPNLYWYRQAAGRGLQLLFYSVGIGQISSEVPQNLSASRPQDRQFILSSKKLLLSDSGFYLCAWSKTDSYNEQFFGPGTRLTVL.

V usage is TRBV4-3 and J usage is TRBJ1-3; 10 bases are shared with TRBD1. From germline, CDR1 is LGHNA and CDR2 YSLEER. V lost 1 base to trimming and J lost 1 base; unmatched junction nucleotides: 7. CDR3 length equals 18 residues. CDR3 sequence reads: CASSQVQGQGTSGNTIYF. The CDR3 region has the DNA TGCGCCAGCAGCCAAGTTCAGGGACAGGGGACTTCTGGAAACACCATATATTTT.

This rearrangement joins TRBV19 to TRBJ2-7; TRBD2 aligns across 13 bases. The CDR3 runs 15 residues. The trim removed 6 bases at V and 2 bases at J, leaving 4 bases unmatched. The germline CDR1 and CDR2 sequences are LNHDA and SQIVND (reference sequence). The CDR3 is CASSTSGGDTYEQYF. The CDR3 bases are TGTGCCAGTAGCACTAGCGGGGGGGACACCTACGAGCAGTACTTC.

The V and J genes are TRBV7-2 and TRBJ2-2; D may be TRBD2 (6 bases). This CDR3 comprises 16 residues. From germline, CDR1 is SGHTA and CDR2 FQGNSA. Trimming removed 5 bases from V and 2 bases from J, with 15 bases in between. CDR3 region: CASSPRVGGNTGELFF. The CDR3 DNA follows: TGTGCCAGCAGCCCCCGGGTCGGGGGAAACACCGGGGAGCTGTTTTTT.

The V gene is TRBV6-5, the J gene TRBJ1-3; no firm D call. Germline V gene data show CDR1 as MNHEY and CDR2 as SVGAGI. V was clipped by 4 bases and J by 0 bases, with 7 bases between them. The CDR3 sequence is 14 residues long. The DNA of the CDR3 is TGTGCCAGCAGTTCCCCTTCCTCTGGAAACACCATATATTTT. Its protein is CASSSPSSGNTIYF.